The rows below give T cell receptor beta chains drawn from one sample of a study of radiation and T cells in renal cell carcinoma. TCRdb keeps only in-frame clones here, not all; method: immunoSEQ multiplex PCR. This sample yields about 130,000 clones, of which roughly 88% are seen a single time; more than 10% belongs to the top ten. This specimen was blood, taken from a patient whose treatment included radiotherapy and nephrectomy. The receptors were gathered from a woman in her forties or fifties with renal cell carcinoma. The conserved cysteine and the conserved F or W are not part of the CDR3 here. Fields, in order: V gene, J gene, CDR3 protein.

V: TRBV6-1
J: TRBJ2-3
CDR3: ASQSSWDTQY

V: TRBV12-5
J: TRBJ1-6
CDR3: ASGLGQAYNSPLH

V: TRBV30
J: TRBJ2-1
CDR3: AWVQRNSYNEQF

V: TRBV2
J: TRBJ2-5
CDR3: ASRRVETQY

V: TRBV4-3
J: TRBJ2-5
CDR3: ASSQGLQETQY

V: TRBV6-1
J: TRBJ1-2
CDR3: ASSEARRGGGYT

V: TRBV19
J: TRBJ2-7
CDR3: ASQGQGISSSYEQY

V: TRBV4-3
J: TRBJ1-2
CDR3: ASSQDGTGINYGYT

V: TRBV11-2
J: TRBJ2-7
CDR3: ASSFRGASLYEQY

V: TRBV19
J: TRBJ2-3
CDR3: ASSIPSRFTDTQY

V: TRBV5-1
J: TRBJ2-5
CDR3: ASSLGHGLGETQY

V: TRBV29-1
J: TRBJ2-7
CDR3: SVQGGAVSEQY

V: TRBV7-9
J: TRBJ2-5
CDR3: ASSPQGMGETQY

V: TRBV2
J: TRBJ1-3
CDR3: ASGWGNTIY

V: TRBV14
J: TRBJ1-3
CDR3: ASSQAFWDRSSGNTIY

V: TRBV5-6
J: TRBJ2-4
CDR3: ASSLVGGQRDIQY

V: TRBV2
J: TRBJ1-2
CDR3: ASSEIGTGTSLYGYT